These 7 T cell receptor beta chains share one sample of origin, sequenced in a study of blood T cell repertoires in COVID-19. Libraries were prepared by immunoSEQ multiplex PCR; TCRdb keeps only in-frame clonotypes and omits some of them. Of roughly 300,000 clones listed, around 88% are singletons. What was sequenced was peripheral blood. The receptors here all came from a woman between 50 and 59 years old with acute or convalescent COVID-19.

This sequence joins TRBV7-2 and TRBJ1-1; D not certain. Trimming left V 5 bases short and J 10 bases short, with 17 bases between. Looked up from germline, CDR1 is SGHTA and CDR2 is FQGNSA. The CDR3 spans 13 residues. CDR3 DNA sequence: TGTGCCAGCAGCCAGGACTTGGTTCTGGGAGCTTTCTTT. Its protein product is CASSQDLVLGAFF. Supplemented by reference TRBV7-2 and TRBJ1-1, the full variable domain reads GAGVSQSPSNKVTEKGKDVELRCDPISGHTALYWYRQSLGQGLEFLIYFQGNSAPDKSGLPSDRFSAERTGGSVSTLTIQRTQQEDSAVYLCASSQDLVLGAFFGQGTRLTVV.

J is TRBJ1-1 and V is TRBV11-1; D remains ambiguous. Germline-derived CDR1 and CDR2 are SGHAT and FQDESV (reference sequence). Trimming cost V 1 base and J 0 bases, with 6 bases left between them. This CDR3 is built from 14 residues. The CDR3 here is CASSLGGLNTEAFF. For the CDR3, the DNA is TGTGCCAGCAGCTTAGGAGGGTTGAACACTGAAGCTTTCTTT.

This chain uses TRBV5-6 with TRBJ1-3; tentative D call: TRBD1 (5 bases). This CDR3 is built from 12 residues. Germline CDR1 SGHDT, CDR2 YYEEEE. Trimming stripped 8 bases from V and 4 bases from J, with 10 bases between. CDR3 sequence reads: CASQSGGNTIYF. In nucleotides, the CDR3 is TGTGCCAGTCAGTCAGGGGGAAACACCATATATTTT.

A note on this clone: Being one base from a much bigger clone, this may be a read error. V is TRBV5-8 and J is TRBJ1-2; a weak D match, TRBD1 (6 bases). Per the germline V gene, CDR1 is SGHTS and CDR2 is YDEGEE. The CDR3 length is 13 residues. Trimming pared 3 bases from V and 1 base from J, leaving 7 bases between. The CDR3 bases are TGTGCCAGCAGCTCGGACAGTAACTATGGCTACACCTTC. This gives the protein CASSSDSNYGYTF.

The V call is TRBV27, the J call TRBJ2-7; D call uncertain. CDR1 is MNHEY and CDR2 is SMNVEV in the germline V gene (reference sequence). Trimming left V 4 bases short and J 4 bases short, with 11 bases between. The CDR3 is 13 amino acids. For the CDR3, the DNA is TGTGCCAGCAGTTCTCTGCCCGGGTACGAGCAGTACTTC. Translating it yields CASSSLPGYEQYF.

The chain has TRBV10-3 and TRBJ2-7; D is perhaps TRBD2 (6 bases). With 5 bases removed from V and 0 bases from J, the gap between germline ends came to 14 bases. Germline V CDR1 and CDR2: ENHRY, SYGVKD. CDR3 length equals 15 residues. In DNA form, the CDR3 reads TGTGCCATCAGTACATCCGGACTAATCTCCTACGAGCAGTACTTC. It translates to CAISTSGLISYEQYF.

This chain joins TRBV12-3 or TRBV12-4 and TRBJ1-2; 7 positions agree with TRBD1. This CDR3 has 13 residues. Trimming removed 3 bases from V and 5 bases from J; junction bases left unmatched: 3. The CDR3: CASSFTGEYGYTF. The DNA of the CDR3 is TGTGCCAGCAGTTTTACAGGGGAGTATGGCTACACCTTC.